These 6 T cell receptor beta chains were sequenced from one sample in a study of blood T cell repertoires in COVID-19. Method: immunoSEQ multiplex PCR; TCRdb's copy keeps in-frame clones and lacks some. The data show a few hundred thousand clones, about 79% seen once. The sequenced material came from peripheral blood. These receptors were collected from a woman aged 40 to 50 who had recovered from COVID-19.

The chain is built from TRBV6-5 and TRBJ2-2, with D maybe TRBD1 (5 bases). From germline, CDR1 is MNHEY and CDR2 SVGAGI. This CDR3 region has 14 residues. Trimming took 6 bases from V and 2 from J, leaving 10 bases between them. The CDR3 protein is CASSGQVNTGELFF. As DNA, the CDR3 is TGTGCCAGCAGCGGACAAGTAAACACCGGGGAGCTGTTTTTT.

The chain has TRBV25-1 and TRBJ2-2; D possibly corresponds to TRBD2 (7 bases). This CDR3 is built from 15 residues. The V end was cut by 7 bases, the J end by 6 bases, with 18 bases between. CDR1 and CDR2 from the germline V gene are MGHDK and SYGVNS. The DNA for the CDR3 is TGTGCCAGCACTCCCCGGGGGGCTGGATCCGGGGAGCTGTTTTTT. Translation gives CASTPRGAGSGELFF.

V gene TRBV3-1 (or the pseudogene TRBV3-2) combines with J gene TRBJ2-3, with D possibly being TRBD2 (6 bases). Trimming pared 10 bases from V and 4 bases from J, leaving 15 bases between. CDR3 length equals 13 residues. In germline, CDR1 is LGHDT, CDR2 YNNKEL (reference sequence). CDR3 bases: TGTGCCACCGGGGGAAGGAATGCAGATACGCAGTATTTT. It encodes CATGGRNADTQYF.

The V gene is TRBV2, the J gene TRBJ2-5, with TRBD2 matching over 11 bases. The germline CDR1 and CDR2 sequences are SNHLY and FYNNEI. The CDR3 extends over 14 amino acids. V shed 6 bases and J 5 bases; nucleotides not matched to a gene: 5. CDR3 sequence reads: CASSGGLAGETQYF. The CDR3 DNA is TGTGCCAGCAGCGGTGGACTAGCGGGCGAGACCCAGTACTTC.

This sequence joins TRBV5-6 and TRBJ1-2, with a weak D call TRBD1 (6 bases). Germline CDR1 is SGHDT and CDR2 is YYEEEE. The CDR3 sequence is 13 residues long. The V gene lost 6 bases and the J gene lost 2 bases, with 11 bases spanning the gap. The CDR3 here is CASIKDSNYGYTF. The CDR3 coding sequence is TGTGCCAGCATAAAGGACAGCAACTATGGCTACACCTTC.

V and J are TRBV4-3 and TRBJ1-2; 11 positions match TRBD1. This CDR3 is 14 amino acids long. V lost 4 bases, J lost 3 bases, and 1 base stayed unmatched. Germline CDR1 and CDR2: LGHNA and YSLEER. This chain's CDR3 is CASSRDRGYYGYTF. In DNA, the CDR3 is TGCGCCAGCAGCCGGGACAGGGGGTACTATGGCTACACCTTC.